This TCR beta chain was identified during a study of blood T cell repertoires in COVID-19. Looked up from germline, CDR1 is SEHNR and CDR2 is FQNEAQ (reference sequence). V was cut by 4 bases and J by 5 bases, with 11 bases left in between. This CDR3 region has 14 residues. Recruitment covered about 26 US areas and drew participants whose ages spanned roughly 18 to 100 years. Method: immunoSEQ multiplex PCR; TCRdb's copy keeps in-frame clones and lacks some. This table has 200,000 to 250,000 clones, under 90% appearing once. The receptor was derived from a woman in her sixties or seventies who had recovered from COVID-19. The chain employs TRBV7-9 and TRBJ2-2; the D gene is possibly TRBD2 (6 bases). Sequencing was carried out using PBMCs or T cells enriched from blood (not recorded which). The DNA for the CDR3 is TGTGCCAGCAGCTCCGGACTACGGACCGGGGAGCTGTTTTTT. Encoded protein: CASSSGLRTGELFF.